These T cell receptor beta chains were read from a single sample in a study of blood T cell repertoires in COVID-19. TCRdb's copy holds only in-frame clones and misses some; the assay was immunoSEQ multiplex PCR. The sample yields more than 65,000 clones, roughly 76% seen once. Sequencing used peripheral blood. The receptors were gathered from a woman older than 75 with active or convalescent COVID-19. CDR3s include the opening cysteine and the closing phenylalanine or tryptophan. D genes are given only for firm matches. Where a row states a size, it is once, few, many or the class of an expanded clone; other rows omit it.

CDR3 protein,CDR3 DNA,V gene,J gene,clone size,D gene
CASSLQGKANEKLFF,TGTGCCAGCAGCTTGCAGGGCAAGGCTAATGAAAAACTGTTTTTT,TRBV5-4,TRBJ1-4,-,-
CASSLGTRGGVDNEQFF,TGCGCCAGCAGCTTGGGCACTCGGGGGGGCGTCGACAATGAGCAGTTCTTC,TRBV5-1,TRBJ2-1,-,TRBD2
CSASSHEKLFF,TGCAGTGCTAGCAGTCATGAAAAACTGTTTTTT,TRBV20-1,TRBJ1-4,-,-
CASSRGTDTQYF,TGTGCCAGCAGTCGAGGGACAGATACGCAGTATTTT,TRBV12-3/TRBV12-4,TRBJ2-3,medium-sized,-
CASTHGLAIPREQFF,TGTGCCAGCACCCATGGACTAGCCATTCCCCGGGAGCAGTTCTTC,TRBV6-5,TRBJ2-1,-,TRBD2
CASSLAGGAQETQYF,TGTGCCAGCAGCTTAGCGGGGGGGGCTCAAGAGACCCAGTACTTC,TRBV5-6,TRBJ2-5,-,TRBD2
CASSIGQGGETQYF,TGTGCCAGTAGTATAGGACAGGGGGGAGAGACCCAGTACTTC,TRBV19,TRBJ2-5,-,TRBD1
CASSLRSREHPNYGYTF,TGTGCCAGCAGCTTACGTAGTAGGGAGCATCCTAACTATGGCTACACCTTC,TRBV7-8,TRBJ1-2,-,-
CASSPEVENTIYF,TGTGCCAGCAGTCCCGAGGTGGAAAACACCATATATTTT,TRBV12-3/TRBV12-4,TRBJ1-3,-,-
CASSFRGNGYTF,TGTGCCAGCAGCTTCAGGGGGAATGGCTACACCTTC,TRBV5-4,TRBJ1-2,few,TRBD1
CASSADRKNTEAFF,TGTGCCAGTAGTGCCGACAGAAAGAACACTGAAGCTTTCTTT,TRBV19,TRBJ1-1,-,-
CASSFSGQGIRSPLHF,TGTGCCAGCAGCTTTAGCGGACAGGGGATTCGTTCACCCCTCCACTTT,TRBV7-2,TRBJ1-6,once,TRBD1
CASSSGQGAHNSPLHF,TGTGCCAGCAGCAGCGGACAGGGGGCGCATAATTCACCCCTCCACTTT,TRBV21-1,TRBJ1-6,-,-
CASSYSPGDDKNIQYF,TGTGCCAGCAGTTACTCTCCAGGGGATGACAAAAACATTCAGTACTTC,TRBV6-2/TRBV6-3,TRBJ2-4,-,-
CASSPHGTGLTGELFF,TGCGCCAGCAGCCCACACGGGACAGGGTTAACCGGGGAGCTGTTTTTT,TRBV5-1,TRBJ2-2,once,TRBD1